Following are 5 T cell receptor beta chains from one sample sequenced in a study of blood T cell repertoires in COVID-19. Sequencing used immunoSEQ multiplex PCR; TCRdb keeps in-frame clones, though not all of them. The data show about 44,000 clones, with about 89% seen just once and approximately 5% held by the top ten. The sample comprised peripheral blood. The receptors come from a human donor in a cohort sampled during active COVID-19.

The chain joins TRBV30 to TRBJ2-1; D uncertain. V lost 3 bases and J 1 base, leaving 13 bases between the germline ends. Germline CDR1 is GTSNPN and CDR2 is SVGIG (reference sequence). The CDR3 is made up of 15 amino acids. DNA for the CDR3: TGTGCCTGGAGCGATGCCGAGAGGTCCTACAATGAGCAGTTCTTC. Its translation is CAWSDAERSYNEQFF.

This chain links TRBV27 with TRBJ2-1; D is perhaps TRBD2 (7 bases). Trimming took off 7 bases at V and 4 bases at J, with 20 bases between the two ends. Germline V gene lookup returns CDR1 MNHEY and CDR2 SMNVEV (reference sequence). The CDR3 has 16 amino acids. This CDR3 is CASISRGGGGYNEQFF. DNA for the CDR3: TGTGCCAGCATCAGTAGGGGGGGAGGCGGTTACAATGAGCAGTTCTTC.

J is TRBJ2-7 and V is TRBV5-1; TRBD2 agrees at 8 bases. CDR1 and CDR2 (germline): SGHRS, YFSETQ. V shed 4 bases, J shed 1 base, and the junction held 10 bases outside the gene matches. The CDR3 consists of 16 residues. This chain's CDR3 is CASSPGTRSLSYEQYF. The CDR3 DNA follows: TGCGCCAGCAGCCCTGGGACTAGGTCTTTGTCCTACGAGCAGTACTTC.

J is TRBJ2-7 and V is TRBV5-1; the D gene is possibly TRBD2 (5 bases). Germline CDR1 reads SGHRS; CDR2 reads YFSETQ. The CDR3 length is 15 residues. Deletions cut 5 bases from V and 1 base from J, with 16 bases between. The CDR3 coding sequence is TGCGCCAGCAGTTCCATGGGAGTGAGGTCCTACGAGCAGTACTTC. Residues: CASSSMGVRSYEQYF.

V is TRBV28 and J is TRBJ2-7; D may be TRBD1 (5 bases). Germline lookup yields CDR1 MDHEN and CDR2 SYDVKM. The CDR3 has 13 amino acids. V lost 5 bases, J lost 5 bases, and 13 bases lay in between. CDR3 nucleotides: TGTGCCAGCAGTGATACAGGTTTCGACGAGCAGTACTTC. Translation gives CASSDTGFDEQYF.